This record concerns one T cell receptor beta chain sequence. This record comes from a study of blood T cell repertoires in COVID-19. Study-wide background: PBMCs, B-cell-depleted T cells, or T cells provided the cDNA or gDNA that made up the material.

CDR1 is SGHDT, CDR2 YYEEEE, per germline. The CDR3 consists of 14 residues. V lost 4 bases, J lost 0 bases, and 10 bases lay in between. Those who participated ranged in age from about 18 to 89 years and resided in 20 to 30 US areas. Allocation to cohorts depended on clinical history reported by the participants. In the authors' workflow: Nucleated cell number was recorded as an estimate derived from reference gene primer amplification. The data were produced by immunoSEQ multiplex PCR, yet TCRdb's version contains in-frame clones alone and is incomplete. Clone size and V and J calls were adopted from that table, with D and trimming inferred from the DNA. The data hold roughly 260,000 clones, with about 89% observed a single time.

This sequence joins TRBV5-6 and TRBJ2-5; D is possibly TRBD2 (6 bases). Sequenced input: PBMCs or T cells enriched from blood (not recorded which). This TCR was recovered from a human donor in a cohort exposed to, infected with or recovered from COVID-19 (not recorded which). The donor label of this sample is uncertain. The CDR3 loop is CASSITGDQETQYF. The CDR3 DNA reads TGTGCCAGCAGCATCACGGGGGACCAAGAGACCCAGTACTTC.